This T cell receptor beta chain was captured in a study of T cell repertoires in cytomegalovirus infection. Background on the study: The public TCR beta signatures pointed to both CMV infection and matching HLA type. Study-level results: Clonotypes of TCR beta that were HLA-C-restricted and CMV-specific dominated the ex vivo response.

To note about this clonotype: The antigen is not known.

In germline, CDR1 is ENHRY, CDR2 SYGVKD. The CDR3 is made up of 18 amino acids. The V gene end was trimmed by 0 bases and the J gene end by 0 bases; junction bases not matched to a gene: 8. From the reads, TCRdb called clonotypes with MiXCR, one entry per CDR3 protein. This sample has hundreds of thousands of distinct CDR3 sequences, with roughly a third found just once. This receptor was identified in a human donor in good health (CMV status not recorded). Some clones in this sample may be carry-over from other donors' samples. Source: cultured PBMCs, taken from culture after CMV antigen stimulation. This chain connects TRBV10-3 to TRBJ2-3; TRBD1 agrees at 8 bases. The CDR3 region is CAISESNPGQGSTDTQYF. CDR3 bases: TGTGCCATCAGTGAGTCTAATCCCGGACAGGGCAGCACAGATACGCAGTATTTT.